This TCR beta chain was sequenced during a study of glioma-infiltrating T cells. For this clonotype: This sequence may be a read error, since a much larger clone differs from it by one base.

Trimming removed 7 bases from V and 0 bases from J, with 16 bases in between. CDR1 and CDR2 (germline): SNHLY, FYNNEI. The CDR3 has 16 amino acids. Amplification of TCR alpha and beta CDR3 regions from RNA used iRepertoire nested multiplex PCR. For one-step reverse transcription and amplification, 100-400 ng of tissue mRNA or PBMC total RNA was used. Each CDR3 protein is one row after TCRdb ran MiXCR on the multiplex PCR reads. The data contain 160,000 or so distinct CDR3 sequences, around 42% of them singletons. The TCR comes from a human donor with low-grade glioma or glioblastoma, undergoing nonglioma brain surgery, or in good health (not recorded which). Specimen: glioma tissue, nonneoplastic brain tissue, or PBMCs (not recorded which). V usage is TRBV2 and J usage is TRBJ1-3; D is possibly TRBD1 (5 bases). The CDR3 sequence: CASTRVTARSGNTIYF. In DNA form, the CDR3 reads TGTGCCAGCACCAGGGTGACAGCCCGCTCTGGAAACACCATATATTTT.